The subject of this entry is one T cell receptor (beta chain). Its target is not known. The primer mix had 60 Vbeta and 13 Jbeta primers. Profiling relied on immunoSEQ multiplex PCR, and the TCRdb table lists in-frame clones only, not all of them. The sample has approximately 90,000 clones, 85% seen once. CDR1 and CDR2 (germline): SGDLS, YYNGEE. The J segment lost 5 bases and the V segment lost 0 bases, leaving 15 bases of the junction unmatched. The CDR3 runs to 18 residues. These data come from a study of cytomegalovirus exposure and HLA in healthy donors. Study outcomes and limitations: The records held CMV serostatus as the only immune exposure information. The authors assumed roughly uniform sequencing depth across donors for presence/absence analyses.

This clonotype originated in a man between 40 and 49 years old in good health and CMV-seropositive. Sequencing used PBMCs. V gene TRBV9 combines with J gene TRBJ2-3; TRBD2 matches 7 bases. The chain's CDR3 is CASSVGGGGSVVGDTQYF. The CDR3 nucleotides read TGTGCCAGCAGCGTAGGGGGGGGTGGCAGCGTCGTGGGAGATACGCAGTATTTT.